This is a list of T cell receptor beta chains from one sample in a study of blood T cells in healthy people across ages. TCRdb re-analysed the 5' RACE reads in MiXCR, keeping a single row per CDR3 protein. The sample lists 600,000 to 1,000,000 distinct CDR3 sequences, 58% seen once, with 20% to 25% in the top ten. The source material was blood. The source is a man younger than 45 in good health. Both conserved end residues are part of each CDR3. Each record gives: J gene, clone size, V gene, D gene, CDR3 protein, CDR3 DNA. A D gene is named only where the DNA matches it firmly. A row's size may be missing; if present it is once, few, many or a size class.

TRBJ2-7,-,TRBV6-1,TRBD2,CATWGGNSGASYEQYF,TGTGCCACCTGGGGGGGTAATAGTGGGGCCTCCTACGAGCAGTACTTC
TRBJ2-4,-,TRBV9,TRBD1,CASSVGRDSDIQYF,TGTGCCAGCAGCGTCGGCCGGGACAGTGACATTCAGTACTTC
TRBJ2-5,-,TRBV4-3,TRBD2,CASSQEGRAETQYF,TGCGCCAGCAGCCAAGAAGGGAGGGCGGAGACCCAGTACTTC
TRBJ1-2,-,TRBV10-3,TRBD1,CAISETDRLYGYTF,TGTGCCATCAGTGAAACGGACAGGCTCTATGGCTACACCTTC
TRBJ2-1,-,TRBV11-1,TRBD2,CASSLVGRAAYNEQFF,TGTGCCAGCAGCTTAGTAGGGAGGGCGGCCTACAATGAGCAGTTCTTC
TRBJ2-1,-,TRBV6-1,TRBD2,CASAGASGGTLYNEQFF,TGTGCCAGCGCAGGGGCTAGCGGGGGTACCCTCTACAATGAGCAGTTCTTC
TRBJ2-6,-,TRBV6-2/TRBV6-3,-,CASNPSGANVLTF,TGTGCCAGCAACCCCTCTGGGGCCAACGTCCTGACTTTC
TRBJ2-1,-,TRBV7-9,-,CASIAGGNSFGSNEQFF,TGTGCCAGCATCGCAGGCGGCAACTCCTTTGGGTCCAATGAGCAGTTCTTC
TRBJ2-4,few,TRBV20-1,TRBD1,CSASRTGIINIQYF,TGCAGTGCTTCTCGGACAGGGATCATAAACATTCAGTACTTC
TRBJ2-3,few,TRBV4-2,-,CASSQVPDTQYF,TGTGCCAGCAGCCAAGTACCAGATACGCAGTATTTT
TRBJ2-7,-,TRBV5-1,-,CASSFPESSYEQYF,TGCGCCAGCAGCTTTCCAGAAAGCTCCTACGAGCAGTACTTC
TRBJ2-7,-,TRBV30,-,CAWSVGSHEQYF,TGTGCCTGGAGTGTAGGGTCCCACGAGCAGTACTTC
TRBJ1-2,few,TRBV7-2,-,CASSLGIWATRDGYTF,TGTGCCAGCAGCTTAGGGATCTGGGCGACGAGAGACGGCTACACCTTC
TRBJ1-5,-,TRBV6-5,-,CASSYRANQPQHF,TGTGCCAGCAGTTACCGGGCGAATCAGCCCCAGCATTTT
TRBJ2-5,-,TRBV7-9,-,CASSLVNLETQYF,TGTGCCAGCAGCTTAGTAAATCTTGAGACCCAGTACTTC
TRBJ2-1,few,TRBV12-3/TRBV12-4,-,CASSSQGNNEQFF,TGTGCCAGCAGTTCCCAGGGGAACAATGAGCAGTTCTTC
TRBJ1-1,few,TRBV30,-,CAWRMNTEAFF,TGTGCCTGGAGGATGAACACTGAAGCTTTCTTT
TRBJ2-7,few,TRBV12-3/TRBV12-4,TRBD2,CASSYTAGYYEQYF,TGTGCCAGCAGCTACACAGCGGGGTACTACGAGCAGTACTTC
TRBJ1-6,-,TRBV6-5,-,CASRGRDQGFPLHF,TGTGCCAGCAGGGGGCGGGATCAAGGTTTCCCCCTCCACTTT
TRBJ1-1,-,TRBV6-2/TRBV6-3,-,CASSYTTVTEAFF,TGTGCCAGCAGTTATACAACAGTCACTGAAGCTTTCTTT
TRBJ1-4,few,TRBV10-3,TRBD1,CASRQGAGEKLFF,TGTGCCAGTCGTCAGGGGGCAGGTGAAAAACTGTTTTTT
TRBJ2-1,-,TRBV20-1,TRBD2,CSAEPGLAPTYNEQFF,TGCAGTGCTGAGCCGGGACTAGCCCCAACCTACAATGAGCAGTTCTTC
TRBJ1-1,-,TRBV4-2,-,CASSQVRQAEAFF,TGTGCCAGCAGCCAAGTTAGACAGGCAGAAGCTTTCTTT
TRBJ2-7,-,TRBV3-1,-,CASSQVSRSSYEQYF,TGTGCCAGCAGCCAAGTCTCTAGGAGCTCCTACGAGCAGTACTTC
TRBJ2-1,few,TRBV20-1,TRBD2,CSADVGLAGVEQFF,TGCAGTGCTGATGTGGGACTAGCGGGGGTTGAGCAGTTCTTC
TRBJ1-2,-,TRBV15,-,CATSSDRSKYGYTF,TGTGCCACCAGCAGTGACAGGTCAAAGTATGGCTACACCTTC
TRBJ2-1,-,TRBV14,TRBD2,CASSQKRDSHNEQFF,TGTGCCAGCAGCCAAAAGCGGGATTCTCACAATGAGCAGTTCTTC
TRBJ2-7,few,TRBV2,TRBD2,CASKSQLAASYEQYF,TGTGCCAGCAAGAGCCAACTAGCGGCCTCCTACGAGCAGTACTTC